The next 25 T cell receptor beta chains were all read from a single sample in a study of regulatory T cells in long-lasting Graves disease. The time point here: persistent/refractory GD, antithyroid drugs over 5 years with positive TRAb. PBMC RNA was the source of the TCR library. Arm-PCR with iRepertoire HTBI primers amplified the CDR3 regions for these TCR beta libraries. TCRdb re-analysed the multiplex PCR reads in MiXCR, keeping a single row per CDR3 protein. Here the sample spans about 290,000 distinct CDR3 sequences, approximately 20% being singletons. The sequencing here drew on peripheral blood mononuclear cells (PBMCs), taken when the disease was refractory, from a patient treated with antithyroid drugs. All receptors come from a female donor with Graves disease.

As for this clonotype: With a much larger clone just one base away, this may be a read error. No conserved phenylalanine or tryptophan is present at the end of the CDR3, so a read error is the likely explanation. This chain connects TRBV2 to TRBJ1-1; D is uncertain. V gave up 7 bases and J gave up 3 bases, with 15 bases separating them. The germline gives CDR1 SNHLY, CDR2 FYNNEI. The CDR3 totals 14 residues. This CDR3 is CASTDRAKDTEAFL. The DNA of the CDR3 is TGTGCCAGCACCGACCGGGCTAAGGACACTGAAGCTTTCCTT.

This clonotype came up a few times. The CDR3 protein is CASSADSIQETQYF. CDR3 coding DNA: TGTGCCAGCAGCGCGGACAGTATCCAAGAGACCCAGTACTTC. The chain links TRBV9 to TRBJ2-5; possibly TRBD1 for D (6 bases). Looked up from germline, CDR1 is SGDLS and CDR2 is YYNGEE. This CDR3 spans 14 amino acids. V was clipped by 3 bases and J by 1 base, with 10 bases between them.

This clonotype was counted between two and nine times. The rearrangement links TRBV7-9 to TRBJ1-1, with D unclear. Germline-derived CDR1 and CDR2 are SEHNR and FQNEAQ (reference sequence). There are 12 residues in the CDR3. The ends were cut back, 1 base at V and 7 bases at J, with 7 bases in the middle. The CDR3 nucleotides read TGTGCCAGCAGCTTAGACCACGGTGAAGCTTTCTTT. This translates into CASSLDHGEAFF.

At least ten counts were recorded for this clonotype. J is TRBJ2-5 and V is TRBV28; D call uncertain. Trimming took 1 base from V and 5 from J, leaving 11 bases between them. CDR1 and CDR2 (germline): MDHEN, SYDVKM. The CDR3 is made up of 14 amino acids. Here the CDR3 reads CASSLFSAPETQYF. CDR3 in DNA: TGTGCCAGCAGTTTATTTTCCGCCCCGGAGACCCAGTACTTC.

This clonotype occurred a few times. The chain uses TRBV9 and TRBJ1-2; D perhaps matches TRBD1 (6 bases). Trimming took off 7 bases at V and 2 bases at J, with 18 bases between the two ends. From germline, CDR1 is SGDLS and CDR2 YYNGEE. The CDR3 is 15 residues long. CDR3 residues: CASSYTFRGNYGYTF. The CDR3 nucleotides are TGTGCCAGCTCTTACACCTTCAGGGGAAACTATGGCTACACCTTC. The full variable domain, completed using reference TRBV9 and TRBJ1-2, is DSGVTQTPKHLITATGQRVTLRCSPRSGDLSVYWYQQSLDQGLQFLIQYYNGEERAKGNILERFSAQQFPDLHSELNLSSLELGDSALYFCASSYTFRGNYGYTFGSGTRLTVV.

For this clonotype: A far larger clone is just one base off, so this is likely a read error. As DNA, the CDR3 is TGTGCCAGCAGCAAGCCCGACAGCCCCGATATGGCAATCCACGAGCAGTTCTTC. Translation: CASSKPDSPDMAIHEQFF. V gene TRBV7-8 combines with J gene TRBJ2-1; possible D gene TRBD1, 5 bases. V lost 5 bases and J lost 10, with 30 bases in between. The CDR3 has 18 residues. Germline V CDR1 and CDR2: SGHVS, FQNEAQ.

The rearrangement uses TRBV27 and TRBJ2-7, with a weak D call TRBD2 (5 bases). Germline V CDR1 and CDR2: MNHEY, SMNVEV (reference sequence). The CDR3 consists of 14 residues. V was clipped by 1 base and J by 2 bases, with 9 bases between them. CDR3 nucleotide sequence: TGTGCCAGCAGTTTATACGGGATAGCCTACGAGCAGTACTTC. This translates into CASSLYGIAYEQYF.

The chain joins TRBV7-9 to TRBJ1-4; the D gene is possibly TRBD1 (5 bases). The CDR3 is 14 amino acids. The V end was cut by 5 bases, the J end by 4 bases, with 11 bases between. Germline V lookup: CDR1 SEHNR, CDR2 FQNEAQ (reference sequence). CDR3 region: CASSRGTDNEKLFF. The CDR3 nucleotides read TGTGCCAGCAGCCGTGGGACTGATAATGAAAAACTGTTTTTT.

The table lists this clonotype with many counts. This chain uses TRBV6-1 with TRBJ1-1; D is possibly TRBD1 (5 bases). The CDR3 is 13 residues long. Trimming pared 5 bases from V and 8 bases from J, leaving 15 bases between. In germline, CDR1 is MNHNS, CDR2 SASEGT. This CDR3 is CASSITQGWEAFF. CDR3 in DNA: TGTGCCAGCAGTATAACCCAGGGATGGGAAGCTTTCTTT.

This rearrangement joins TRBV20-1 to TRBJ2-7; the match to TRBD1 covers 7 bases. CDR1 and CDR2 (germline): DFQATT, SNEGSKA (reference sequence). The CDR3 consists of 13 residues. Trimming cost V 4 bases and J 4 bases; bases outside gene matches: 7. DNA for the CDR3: TGCAGTGCTACCGGGACAGAATTTTACGAGCAGTACTTC. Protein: CSATGTEFYEQYF.

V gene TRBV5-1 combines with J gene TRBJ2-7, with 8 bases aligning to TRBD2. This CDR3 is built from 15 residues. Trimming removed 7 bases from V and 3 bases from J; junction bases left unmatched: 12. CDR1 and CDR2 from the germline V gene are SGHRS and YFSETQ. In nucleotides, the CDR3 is TGCGCCAGCCGATTGTCCCGGGGGGGCGACTACGAGCAGTACTTC. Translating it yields CASRLSRGGDYEQYF.

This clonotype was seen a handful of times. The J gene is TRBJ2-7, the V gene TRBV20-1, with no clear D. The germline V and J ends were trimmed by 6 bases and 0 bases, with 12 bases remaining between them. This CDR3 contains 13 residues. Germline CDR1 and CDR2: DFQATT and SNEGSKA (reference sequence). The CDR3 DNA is TGCAGTGCATCGCTACCGACCTCCTACGAGCAGTACTTC. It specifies CSASLPTSYEQYF.

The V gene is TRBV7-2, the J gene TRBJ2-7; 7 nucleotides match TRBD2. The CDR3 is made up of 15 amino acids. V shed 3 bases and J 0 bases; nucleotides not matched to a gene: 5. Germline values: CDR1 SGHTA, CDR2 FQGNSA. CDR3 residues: CASSFFGGTSYEQYF. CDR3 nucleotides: TGTGCCAGCAGCTTCTTCGGGGGGACCTCCTACGAGCAGTACTTC.

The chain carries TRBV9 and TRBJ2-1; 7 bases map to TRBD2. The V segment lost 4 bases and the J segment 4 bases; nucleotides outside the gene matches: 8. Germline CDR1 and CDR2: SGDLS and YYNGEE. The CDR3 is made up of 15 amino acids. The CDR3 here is CASSTSGDEYNEQFF. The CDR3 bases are TGTGCCAGCAGCACGAGCGGGGACGAGTACAATGAGCAGTTCTTC.

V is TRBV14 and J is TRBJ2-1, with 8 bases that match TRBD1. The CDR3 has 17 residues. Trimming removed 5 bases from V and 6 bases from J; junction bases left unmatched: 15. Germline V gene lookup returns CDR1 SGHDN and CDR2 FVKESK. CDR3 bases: TGTGCCAGCAGCACACCACAGGGGGTTGGTCGCTCCAATGAGCAGTTCTTC. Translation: CASSTPQGVGRSNEQFF.

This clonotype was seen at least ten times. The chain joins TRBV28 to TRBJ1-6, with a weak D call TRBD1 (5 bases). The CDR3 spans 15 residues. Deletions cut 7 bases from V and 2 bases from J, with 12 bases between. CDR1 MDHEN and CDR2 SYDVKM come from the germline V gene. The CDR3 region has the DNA TGTGCCAGCAAGTCGGGGGGTGCCTATAATTCACCCCTCCACTTT. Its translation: CASKSGGAYNSPLHF.

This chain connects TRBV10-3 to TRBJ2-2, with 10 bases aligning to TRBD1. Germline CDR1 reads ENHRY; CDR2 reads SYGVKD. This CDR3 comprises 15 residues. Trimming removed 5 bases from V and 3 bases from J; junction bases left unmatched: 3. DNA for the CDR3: TGTGCCATCAGTTTTGGGACAGGGGACACCGGGGAGCTGTTTTTT. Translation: CAISFGTGDTGELFF.

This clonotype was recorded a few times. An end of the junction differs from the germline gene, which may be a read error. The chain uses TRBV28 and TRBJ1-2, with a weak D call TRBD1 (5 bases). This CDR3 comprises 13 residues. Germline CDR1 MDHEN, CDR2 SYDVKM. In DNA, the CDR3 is TGTGCCAGCGGGGACGGATTAAACTATGGCTGCACCTTC. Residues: CASGDGLNYGCTF.

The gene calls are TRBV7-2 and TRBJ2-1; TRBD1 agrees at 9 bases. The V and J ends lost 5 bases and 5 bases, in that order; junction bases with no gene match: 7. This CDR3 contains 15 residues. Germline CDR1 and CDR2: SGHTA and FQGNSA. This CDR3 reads CASSNRDRVDNEQFF. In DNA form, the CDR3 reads TGTGCCAGCAGCAACCGGGACAGGGTTGACAATGAGCAGTTCTTC.

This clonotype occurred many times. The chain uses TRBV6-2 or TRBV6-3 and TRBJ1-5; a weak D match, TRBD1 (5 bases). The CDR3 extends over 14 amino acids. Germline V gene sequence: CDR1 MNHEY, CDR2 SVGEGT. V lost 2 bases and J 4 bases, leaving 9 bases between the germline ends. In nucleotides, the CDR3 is TGTGCCAGCAGTTACCCCGGGGGGAATCAGCCCCAGCATTTT. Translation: CASSYPGGNQPQHF.

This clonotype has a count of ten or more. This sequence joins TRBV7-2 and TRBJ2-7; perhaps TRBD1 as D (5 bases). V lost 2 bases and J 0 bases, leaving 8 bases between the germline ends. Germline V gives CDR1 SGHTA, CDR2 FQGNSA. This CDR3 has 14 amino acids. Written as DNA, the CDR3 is TGTGCCAGCAGCTTACAGGGAAGCTCCTACGAGCAGTACTTC. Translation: CASSLQGSSYEQYF.

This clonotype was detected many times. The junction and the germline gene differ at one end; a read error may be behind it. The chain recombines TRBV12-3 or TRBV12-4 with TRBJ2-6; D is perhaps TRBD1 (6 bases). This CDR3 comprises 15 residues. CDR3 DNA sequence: TGTGCCAGCAGCTTAGACAGGACTGGGGCCAACGTCCTGACTTTC. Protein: CASSLDRTGANVLTF.

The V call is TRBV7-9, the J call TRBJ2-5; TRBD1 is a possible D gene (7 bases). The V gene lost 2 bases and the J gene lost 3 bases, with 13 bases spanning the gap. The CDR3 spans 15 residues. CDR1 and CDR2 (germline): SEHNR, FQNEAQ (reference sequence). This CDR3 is CASSLRGRGEETQYF. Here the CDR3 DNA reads TGTGCCAGCAGCTTAAGAGGCAGGGGGGAAGAGACCCAGTACTTC.

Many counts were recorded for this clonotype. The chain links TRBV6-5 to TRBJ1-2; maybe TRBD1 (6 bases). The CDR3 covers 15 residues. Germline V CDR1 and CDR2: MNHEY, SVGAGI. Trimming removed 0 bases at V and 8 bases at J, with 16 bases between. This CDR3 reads CASSYSSGGAQGYTF. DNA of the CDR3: TGTGCCAGCAGTTACTCTTCGGGGGGCGCGCAGGGCTACACCTTC.

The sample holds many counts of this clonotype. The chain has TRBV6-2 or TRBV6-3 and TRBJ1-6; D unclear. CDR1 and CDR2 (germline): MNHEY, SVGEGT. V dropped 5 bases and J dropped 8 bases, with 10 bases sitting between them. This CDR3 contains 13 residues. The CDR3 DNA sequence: TGTGCCAGCAGTGAAAATAAGGATTCACCCCTCCACTTT. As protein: CASSENKDSPLHF.